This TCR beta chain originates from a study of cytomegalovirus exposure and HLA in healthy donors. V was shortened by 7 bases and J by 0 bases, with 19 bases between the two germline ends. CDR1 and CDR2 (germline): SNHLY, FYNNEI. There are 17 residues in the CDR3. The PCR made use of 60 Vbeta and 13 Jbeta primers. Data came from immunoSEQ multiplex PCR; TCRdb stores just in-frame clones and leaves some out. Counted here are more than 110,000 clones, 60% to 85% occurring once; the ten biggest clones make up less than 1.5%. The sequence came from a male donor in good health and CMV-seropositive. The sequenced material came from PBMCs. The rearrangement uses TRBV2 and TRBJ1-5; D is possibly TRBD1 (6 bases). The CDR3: CASKQDWTDYSNQPQHF. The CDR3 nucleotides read TGTGCCAGCAAGCAAGACTGGACAGACTATAGCAATCAGCCCCAGCATTTT.